The clone carrying this T cell receptor beta chain has just one count. Antigen unknown. This entry comes from a study of CD8+ T cells in alopecia areata. For the study at large: Tofacitinib was taken orally by treated patients, and the dose was 5 to 10 mg twice daily.

Peripheral blood samples and lesional scalp punch biopsies were obtained from alopecia areata patients. This CDR3 is built from 15 residues. The V and J ends lost 1 base and 10 bases, in that order; junction bases with no gene match: 9. Germline V lookup: CDR1 SGHTA, CDR2 FQGNSA. cDNA prepared by RNA extraction and subsequent reverse transcription served as the template for sequencing. Generated by immunoSEQ multiplex PCR, the TCRdb table keeps only in-frame clones and is missing some. The sample lists 110,000 or so clones, 30% to 40% occurring once. Whole-study findings and limits: Sequences from scalp samples also cover resident alphabeta T cells of normal skin. Elevated clonality characterized lesional scalp relative to normal scalp, particularly in alopecia totalis/universalis.

The chain combines TRBV7-2 with TRBJ2-1; 8 bases match TRBD2. The material sequenced was CD4+ T cells sorted from blood. The TCR was taken from a human donor with alopecia areata. In DNA form, the CDR3 reads TGTGCCAGCAGCTTAGGTCTAGCGGGTTTTAAGGAGCAGTTCTTC. Translating gives CASSLGLAGFKEQFF.